This T cell receptor (beta chain) was obtained from a study of sequential checkpoint blockade in melanoma. This clone was counted between two and nine times. Method: immunoSEQ multiplex PCR; TCRdb's copy keeps in-frame clones and lacks some. The data hold around 8,800 clones, with 24% observed a single time. V was shortened by 9 bases and J by 3 bases, with 15 bases between the two germline ends. CDR3 size: 13 residues. Germline V gives CDR1 SGDLS, CDR2 YYNGEE. Stated treatment: randomized to nivolumab then ipilimumab (arm A) or the reverse (arm B). The sequencing used tumor tissue (inferred from file names), collected from a patient given nivolumab and ipilimumab in sequence. The chain couples TRBV9 to TRBJ1-1; weak D call: TRBD1 (5 bases). The TCR sequence derives from a human donor with melanoma. CDR3 region: CAKEGTADTEAFF. The CDR3 DNA follows: TGTGCCAAAGAAGGGACCGCCGACACTGAAGCTTTCTTT.